A selection of T cell receptor beta chains follows, all from one sample in a study of blood T cell repertoires in COVID-19. Profiling relied on immunoSEQ multiplex PCR, and the TCRdb table lists in-frame clones only, not all of them. The sample includes about 150,000 clones, roughly 80% of them seen just once. Material for sequencing was PBMCs or T cells enriched from blood (not recorded which). These receptors all stem from a woman aged 40 to 55 who had recovered from COVID-19. The CDR3 runs from the conserved cysteine through the conserved F or W. D genes are given only for firm matches. Expanded clones get a size class; other rows say once, few or many, or leave the size out.

V gene: TRBV4-1; clone size: -; J gene: TRBJ1-2; D gene: TRBD1; CDR3 protein: CASSQLLDRVGYTF; CDR3 DNA: TGCGCCAGCAGCCAACTTTTGGACAGGGTCGGCTACACCTTC
V gene: TRBV7-2; clone size: -; J gene: TRBJ2-5; D gene: -; CDR3 protein: CASSSPGETQYF; CDR3 DNA: TGTGCCAGCAGCTCACCGGGAGAGACCCAGTACTTC
V gene: TRBV6-5; clone size: -; J gene: TRBJ2-7; D gene: TRBD2; CDR3 protein: CASSSPTSGSYEQYF; CDR3 DNA: TGTGCCAGCAGTTCTCCGACTAGCGGGAGTTACGAGCAGTACTTC
V gene: TRBV5-6; clone size: -; J gene: TRBJ1-6; D gene: TRBD1; CDR3 protein: CASSLSGQGTNSPLHF; CDR3 DNA: TGTGCCAGCAGCCTCTCGGGACAGGGGACTAATTCACCCCTCCACTTT
V gene: TRBV7-9; clone size: -; J gene: TRBJ2-1; D gene: TRBD2; CDR3 protein: CASSSRLAGGSTYNEQFF; CDR3 DNA: TGTGCCAGCAGCTCCCGACTAGCGGGAGGGTCTACCTACAATGAGCAGTTCTTC
V gene: TRBV27; clone size: -; J gene: TRBJ1-2; D gene: -; CDR3 protein: CASSRGPGYGYTF; CDR3 DNA: TGTGCCAGCAGCCGCGGGCCAGGCTATGGCTACACCTTC
V gene: TRBV19; clone size: -; J gene: TRBJ2-1; D gene: -; CDR3 protein: CASSILGGTIARNEQFF; CDR3 DNA: TGTGCCAGTAGTATTCTGGGCGGGACCATAGCGAGGAATGAGCAGTTCTTC
V gene: TRBV3-1/TRBV3-2; clone size: -; J gene: TRBJ2-1; D gene: -; CDR3 protein: CASSQDSRIPQFF; CDR3 DNA: TGTGCCAGCAGCCAAGATTCGAGAATTCCGCAGTTCTTC
V gene: TRBV7-3; clone size: -; J gene: TRBJ2-5; D gene: TRBD2; CDR3 protein: CASSLIAGGETQYF; CDR3 DNA: TGTGCCAGCAGCTTGATAGCGGGGGGAGAGACCCAGTACTTC
V gene: TRBV3-1/TRBV3-2; clone size: few; J gene: TRBJ1-5; D gene: TRBD1; CDR3 protein: CASSLGQGYSNQPQHF; CDR3 DNA: TGTGCCAGCAGCCTGGGACAGGGCTATAGCAATCAGCCCCAGCATTTT
V gene: TRBV6-5; clone size: -; J gene: TRBJ2-7; D gene: TRBD1; CDR3 protein: CASRTGGLDEQYF; CDR3 DNA: TGTGCCAGCAGAACAGGGGGCTTGGACGAGCAGTACTTC
V gene: TRBV18; clone size: -; J gene: TRBJ2-7; D gene: -; CDR3 protein: CASSPDRTASYEQYF; CDR3 DNA: TGTGCCAGCTCACCAGACCGGACAGCCTCCTACGAGCAGTACTTC
V gene: TRBV5-4; clone size: -; J gene: TRBJ1-2; D gene: TRBD1; CDR3 protein: CASSSGGLNYGYTF; CDR3 DNA: TGTGCCAGCAGCTCAGGGGGCCTAAACTATGGCTACACCTTC
V gene: TRBV6-5; clone size: few; J gene: TRBJ1-2; D gene: TRBD1; CDR3 protein: CASSYFGQGIYGYTF; CDR3 DNA: TGTGCCAGCAGTTACTTCGGACAGGGGATCTATGGCTACACCTTC
V gene: TRBV4-2; clone size: few; J gene: TRBJ1-3; D gene: -; CDR3 protein: CASSQDGGAVFGNTIYF; CDR3 DNA: TGTGCCAGCAGCCAAGATGGGGGGGCTGTTTTCGGAAACACCATATATTTT
V gene: TRBV30; clone size: -; J gene: TRBJ2-7; D gene: TRBD1; CDR3 protein: CAWSRDRGQDEQYF; CDR3 DNA: TGTGCCTGGTCCCGGGACAGGGGGCAAGACGAGCAGTACTTC
V gene: TRBV5-5; clone size: -; J gene: TRBJ1-2; D gene: TRBD1; CDR3 protein: CASSEGQYNRYGYTF; CDR3 DNA: TGTGCCAGCAGCGAGGGACAGTATAATCGCTATGGCTACACCTTC
V gene: TRBV12-3/TRBV12-4; clone size: -; J gene: TRBJ1-1; D gene: -; CDR3 protein: CASRPRGGTEAFF; CDR3 DNA: TGTGCCAGCAGGCCTAGGGGGGGCACTGAAGCTTTCTTT
V gene: TRBV2; clone size: -; J gene: TRBJ1-1; D gene: TRBD1; CDR3 protein: CASSERGTGGAEAFF; CDR3 DNA: TGTGCCAGCAGTGAAAGGGGGACAGGGGGCGCTGAAGCTTTCTTT